These 21 T cell receptor beta chains were sequenced from one sample in a study of T cell responses to AZD1222 COVID-19 vaccine (dated by TCRdb to the early 2020s). Reading the label with the study, this specimen's time point is: baseline before first vaccination. Library preparation was by the immunoSEQ multiplex PCR assay. TCRdb re-hosts the immuneACCESS table, in-frame sequences only. Its copies lack some clones; in the studies checked, an unresolved V gene accounts for under half of them, and the cause for the rest is not known. Counted in this sample were over 100,000 clones; about 88% of them appeared once. Jointly, the top ten make up about 15% of the sample. The sample here was peripheral blood, taken on day 0 of AZD1222 vaccination. These TCRs come from an adult in good health.

The CDR3 spells CASSGLTANTEAFF. The CDR3 nucleotides read TGTGCCAGCAGCGGATTGACAGCGAACACTGAAGCTTTCTTT. The V and J genes are TRBV9 and TRBJ1-1; maybe TRBD1 (5 bases). The CDR3 contains 14 residues. V was trimmed by 3 bases and J by 1 base, leaving 10 bases between them. The V gene's germline CDR1 is SGDLS and CDR2 YYNGEE.

The genes are TRBV6-5 and TRBJ1-1; D perhaps matches TRBD1 (5 bases). This CDR3 comprises 12 residues. The V gene's germline CDR1 is MNHEY and CDR2 SVGAGI. V was clipped by 4 bases and J by 5 bases, with 8 bases between them. The CDR3 sequence is CASSSRGTEAFF. In DNA, the CDR3 is TGTGCCAGCAGTTCGAGGGGAACTGAAGCTTTCTTT.

The V and J genes are TRBV30 and TRBJ2-3; 8 nucleotides match TRBD2. In germline, CDR1 is GTSNPN, CDR2 SVGIG (reference sequence). V was clipped by 0 bases and J by 6 bases; unmatched bases: 11. The length of the CDR3 is 16 residues. The CDR3 here is CAWSVPSGGPTDTQYF. In nucleotides, the CDR3 is TGTGCCTGGAGTGTGCCATCGGGGGGGCCAACCGATACGCAGTATTTT.

The rearrangement uses TRBV10-1 and TRBJ2-7, with D unclear. Trimming left V 5 bases short and J 1 base short, with 0 bases between. The germline CDR1 and CDR2 sequences are WNHNN and SYGVQD (reference sequence). The CDR3 sequence is 10 residues long. Here the CDR3 reads CASSSYEQYF. The CDR3 DNA reads TGCGCCAGCAGTTCCTACGAGCAGTACTTC.

This chain joins TRBV25-1 and TRBJ2-5; 9 bases are a match to TRBD1. The CDR3 totals 15 residues. CDR1 is MGHDK and CDR2 is SYGVNS in the germline V gene. V was clipped by 3 bases and J by 5 bases; unmatched bases: 7. The CDR3: CASSDVQGAGETQYF. CDR3 sequence (DNA): TGTGCCAGCAGTGATGTACAGGGGGCTGGGGAGACCCAGTACTTC.

The chain links TRBV6-5 to TRBJ2-1, with D maybe TRBD2 (7 bases). This CDR3 is built from 13 residues. V was clipped by 8 bases and J by 12 bases, with 20 bases between them. Germline lookup yields CDR1 MNHEY and CDR2 SVGAGI. The CDR3, as DNA: TGTGCCAGCTTTAGGGGGAGGGAGGAGGGGCAGTTCTTC. This sequence encodes CASFRGREEGQFF.

The chain recombines TRBV28 with TRBJ1-5; D gene ambiguous. The V end was cut by 2 bases, the J end by 1 base, with 9 bases between. The CDR3 loop spans 15 amino acids. Germline CDR1 reads MDHEN; CDR2 reads SYDVKM. CDR3 protein: CASSLDARSNQPQHF. The DNA for the CDR3 is TGTGCCAGCAGTTTAGACGCCCGGAGCAATCAGCCCCAGCATTTT.

This clone came up once. V is TRBV5-1 and J is TRBJ2-7; 7 bases are shared with TRBD1. V shed 0 bases and J 0 bases; nucleotides not matched to a gene: 6. The CDR3 contains 16 residues. From germline, CDR1 is SGHRS and CDR2 YFSETQ. The CDR3 DNA is TGCGCCAGCAGCTTGGAATTTGGGGACAGCTCCTACGAGCAGTACTTC. Translating gives CASSLEFGDSSYEQYF.

V gene TRBV15 combines with J gene TRBJ1-2, with D maybe TRBD1 (5 bases). The ends were cut back, 5 bases at V and 3 bases at J, with 10 bases in the middle. Germline CDR1 is LNHNV and CDR2 is YYDKDF (reference sequence). The CDR3 has 13 amino acids. The CDR3 region has the DNA TGTGCCACCAGCTATACGGGACACTATGGCTACACCTTC. This sequence encodes CATSYTGHYGYTF.

This chain uses TRBV7-9 with TRBJ2-3; D unclear. The V end was cut by 2 bases, the J end by 4 bases, with 10 bases between. Looked up from germline, CDR1 is SEHNR and CDR2 is FQNEAQ (reference sequence). The CDR3 spans 14 residues. The CDR3: CASSLSLVSDTQYF. CDR3 nucleotides: TGTGCCAGCAGCTTAAGCCTAGTATCAGATACGCAGTATTTT.

The genes are TRBV9 and TRBJ1-4; TRBD1 is a possible D gene (6 bases). CDR3 length equals 15 residues. From germline, CDR1 is SGDLS and CDR2 YYNGEE. Trimming left V 3 bases short and J 6 bases short, with 15 bases between. This CDR3 is CASSAGPRGDEKLFF. CDR3 DNA sequence: TGTGCCAGCAGCGCAGGACCGAGGGGGGATGAAAAACTGTTTTTT.

V and J are TRBV28 and TRBJ1-4; 11 bases are a match to TRBD1. J was trimmed by 7 bases and V by 6 bases; bases with no gene match: 13. The CDR3 extends over 17 amino acids. The germline gives CDR1 MDHEN, CDR2 SYDVKM. CDR3 in amino acids: CASSRLDRGRMGEKLFF. CDR3 DNA: TGTGCCAGCAGCCGACTGGACAGGGGGCGGATGGGTGAAAAACTGTTTTTT. The full variable domain, its missing parts supplied by reference TRBV28 and TRBJ1-4, is DVKVTQSSRYLVKRTGEKVFLECVQDMDHENMFWYRQDPGLGLRLIYFSYDVKMKEKGDIPEGYSVSREKKERFSLILESASTNQTSMYLCASSRLDRGRMGEKLFFGSGTQLSVL.

The chain has TRBV5-1 and TRBJ2-1; D remains ambiguous. Per germline, CDR1 SGHRS and CDR2 YFSETQ. V lost 0 bases to trimming and J lost 2 bases, with 9 bases between them. The CDR3 has 15 residues. CDR3 amino acids: CASSLDTPAYNEQFF. In DNA form, the CDR3 reads TGCGCCAGCAGCTTGGACACGCCGGCCTACAATGAGCAGTTCTTC.

CDR3 protein: CASSQGTGEGQPQHF. Written as DNA, the CDR3 is TGTGCCAGCAGCCAGGGGACAGGGGAAGGTCAGCCCCAGCATTTT. This rearrangement joins TRBV3-1 (or the pseudogene TRBV3-2) to TRBJ1-5; 10 bases are a match to TRBD1. There are 15 residues in the CDR3. V was pared by 3 bases and J by 6 bases, with 5 bases of the junction left unmatched. The germline V gene encodes CDR1 LGHDT and CDR2 YNNKEL (reference sequence).

This clone occurred a few times. The CDR3 protein is CAWSRVRFGPEAFF. CDR3 nucleotides: TGTGCCTGGAGTCGAGTCCGTTTTGGCCCTGAAGCTTTCTTT. The chain couples TRBV30 to TRBJ1-1; D is unclear. V was shortened by 2 bases and J by 6 bases, with 16 bases between the two germline ends. CDR1 and CDR2 (germline): GTSNPN, SVGIG (reference sequence). The CDR3 consists of 14 residues.

The genes are TRBV11-2 and TRBJ2-1; perhaps TRBD1 as D (6 bases). The germline V gene has CDR1 SGHAT and CDR2 FQNNGV. V shed 7 bases and J shed 3 bases, with 25 bases lying between them. The CDR3 totals 18 residues. The CDR3 bases are TGTGCCAGCACCGAAAAAAGGGGGTCCGCCACGTACTACAATGAGCAGTTCTTC. Protein: CASTEKRGSATYYNEQFF.

The chain links TRBV5-1 to TRBJ2-2; D is unresolved. Germline V gives CDR1 SGHRS, CDR2 YFSETQ. CDR3 length: 12 amino acids. Trimming removed 1 base from V and 8 bases from J, with 6 bases in between. CDR3 in amino acids: CASSLRIGELFF. For the CDR3, the DNA is TGCGCCAGCAGCTTGCGGATTGGGGAGCTGTTTTTT.

The chain couples TRBV3-1 (or the pseudogene TRBV3-2) to TRBJ2-2; D is uncertain. Germline V gives CDR1 LGHDT, CDR2 YNNKEL (reference sequence). The CDR3 runs 12 residues. V gave up 5 bases and J gave up 4 bases, with 5 bases separating them. In nucleotides, the CDR3 is TGTGCCAGCAGCTCGAGCACCGGGGAGCTGTTTTTT. The encoded protein is CASSSSTGELFF.

The chain uses TRBV7-3 and TRBJ2-1, with D perhaps matching TRBD1 (5 bases). Trimming took off 4 bases at V and 0 bases at J, with 10 bases between the two ends. CDR3 length equals 15 residues. CDR1 and CDR2 (germline): SGHTA, FQGTGA. The DNA of the CDR3 is TGTGCCAGCAGCTACGGACACACCTCCTACAATGAGCAGTTCTTC. It codes for CASSYGHTSYNEQFF.

V usage is TRBV28 and J usage is TRBJ1-4; TRBD1 agrees at 7 bases. The CDR3 length is 15 residues. In germline, CDR1 is MDHEN, CDR2 SYDVKM. V shed 6 bases and J 3 bases; nucleotides not matched to a gene: 7. The chain's CDR3 is CASSPRQGSNEKLFF. The CDR3 nucleotides read TGTGCCAGCAGCCCCAGACAGGGATCTAATGAAAAACTGTTTTTT. Full variable domain (outside the CDR3, taken from reference TRBV28 and TRBJ1-4): DVKVTQSSRYLVKRTGEKVFLECVQDMDHENMFWYRQDPGLGLRLIYFSYDVKMKEKGDIPEGYSVSREKKERFSLILESASTNQTSMYLCASSPRQGSNEKLFFGSGTQLSVL.

The CDR3 DNA is TGCGCCAGCAGCTTGGCTTTGACTAGCGGGGGGAACACCGGGGAGCTGTTTTTT. Protein: CASSLALTSGGNTGELFF. This sequence joins TRBV5-1 and TRBJ2-2; 12 nucleotides line up with TRBD2. The CDR3 runs 18 residues. The J segment lost 1 base and the V segment lost 0 bases, leaving 4 bases of the junction unmatched. CDR1 and CDR2 from the germline V gene are SGHRS and YFSETQ.